The 30 T cell receptor beta chains below all came from one sample that was sequenced in a study of CXCR3-negative and CXCR3-positive naive CD8 T cells. Study-level results: A higher hydrophobicity marked the TRB CDR3s of CXCR3-positive naive cells versus CXCR3-negative naive cells.

Their antigens remain unidentified. UMI-labeled 5' RACE yielded the TRB cDNA libraries. TCRdb reprocessed the 5' RACE reads, keeping one entry per CDR3 protein, no DNA. In all, the sample yields 50,000 to 70,000 distinct CDR3 sequences. The source material was naive CXCR3+ CD8+ T cells from blood. Subset given: CD45RO-CCR7+CD27+CD95- naive CD8+ T cells expressing CXCR3 (TNR3+). These TCRs come from a human donor in good health. Some clones in this sample may be carry-over from other donors' samples.

This chain links TRBV10-3 with TRBJ2-5; TCRdb lists TRBD1, though no DNA is available to test this call. The length of the CDR3 is 13 residues. Per germline, CDR1 ENHRY and CDR2 SYGVKD. CDR3 region: CAIREQGEETQYF.

The J gene is TRBJ2-1, the V gene TRBV6-5. The CDR3 runs to 12 residues. Germline assignment: CDR1 MNHEY and CDR2 SVGAGI. The CDR3 loop is CASSDSGYEQFF.

The rearrangement links TRBV5-1 to TRBJ2-7. The CDR3 is 12 amino acids. In germline, CDR1 is SGHRS, CDR2 YFSETQ. The CDR3 spells CASSLEGPEQYF.

This chain joins TRBV7-9 and TRBJ2-7; absent DNA, TCRdb's TRBD1 call cannot be checked. This CDR3 is built from 13 residues. Per the germline V gene, CDR1 is SEHNR and CDR2 is FQNEAQ (reference sequence). The CDR3 sequence is CASSLKGFYEQYF.

The J gene is TRBJ2-5, the V gene TRBV29-1; TCRdb calls TRBD1, which cannot be checked without DNA. Germline assignment: CDR1 SQVTM and CDR2 ANQGSEA. The CDR3 sequence is 14 residues long. The CDR3 loop reads CSVDYQGTQETQYF.

The chain links TRBV6-5 to TRBJ2-1; TCRdb lists TRBD2, though no DNA is available to test this call. Per the germline V gene, CDR1 is MNHEY and CDR2 is SVGAGI. This CDR3 has 13 residues. This chain's CDR3 is CASSQDSPNEQFF.

The V call is TRBV6-2 or TRBV6-3, the J call TRBJ1-2; TCRdb lists TRBD1, though no DNA is available to test this call. The CDR3 contains 14 residues. CDR1 is MNHEY and CDR2 is SVGEGT in the germline V gene. The CDR3: CASKGTGGVYGYTF.

The gene calls are TRBV7-9 and TRBJ2-4. Germline V lookup: CDR1 SEHNR, CDR2 FQNEAQ (reference sequence). CDR3 length: 13 residues. The CDR3 is CASSLAQTNIQYF.

The rearrangement joins TRBV29-1 to TRBJ1-1; TCRdb lists TRBD1, though no DNA is available to test this call. Germline values: CDR1 SQVTM, CDR2 ANQGSEA. CDR3 length: 15 amino acids. The CDR3 region is CSVGDRPPAPTEAFF.

This chain uses TRBV28 with TRBJ2-3; as DNA is missing, the TRBD1 call by TCRdb cannot be tested. Germline-derived CDR1 and CDR2 are MDHEN and SYDVKM. The CDR3 loop spans 14 amino acids. CDR3 sequence: CASSFVAGTDTQYF.

V gene TRBV9 combines with J gene TRBJ1-5. Germline lookup yields CDR1 SGDLS and CDR2 YYNGEE. There are 15 residues in the CDR3. The CDR3 reads CASSADGLGNQPQHF.

The CDR3 loop reads CATSITGGDYGYTF. The chain carries TRBV15 and TRBJ1-2; the D gene TCRdb calls, TRBD1, cannot be checked with no DNA. This CDR3 contains 14 residues. Germline CDR1 is LNHNV and CDR2 is YYDKDF (reference sequence).

This chain connects TRBV9 to TRBJ2-7; the TCRdb D gene call, TRBD1, has no DNA to confirm it. The CDR3 loop spans 15 amino acids. Germline V lookup: CDR1 SGDLS, CDR2 YYNGEE. This chain's CDR3 is CASSAGGTGLYEQYF.

The V gene is TRBV6-5, the J gene TRBJ2-1; without DNA, the TCRdb call of TRBD1 cannot be checked. This CDR3 region has 16 residues. The V gene's germline CDR1 is MNHEY and CDR2 SVGAGI. Here the CDR3 reads CASTAALSVPSNEQFF.

The V call is TRBV3-1, the J call TRBJ2-1; checking the TCRdb D call of TRBD1 is not possible without DNA. The germline CDR1 and CDR2 sequences are LGHDT and YNNKEL (reference sequence). The CDR3 covers 16 residues. Here the CDR3 reads CASSQGRSGFYNEQFF.

This chain joins TRBV7-9 and TRBJ1-1; TCRdb picks TRBD1, but there is no DNA to check that call. This CDR3 region has 15 residues. Germline V CDR1 and CDR2: SEHNR, FQNEAQ (reference sequence). CDR3 protein: CASSAPEVANTEAFF.

The chain links TRBV6-5 to TRBJ2-1; the D gene TCRdb calls, TRBD2, cannot be checked with no DNA. Germline CDR1 and CDR2: MNHEY and SVGAGI. This CDR3 is 15 amino acids long. The chain's CDR3 is CASTSGGMSYNEQFF.

This chain joins TRBV6-2 or TRBV6-3 and TRBJ2-1; TCRdb lists TRBD1, though no DNA is available to test this call. Germline values: CDR1 MNHEY, CDR2 SVGEGT. The CDR3 has 17 amino acids. The CDR3 protein is CASSYVGTGSTYNEQFF.

This sequence joins TRBV4-3 and TRBJ2-2; TCRdb names TRBD2, which stays unverified in the absence of DNA. The CDR3 has 13 amino acids. Looked up from germline, CDR1 is LGHNA and CDR2 is YSLEER. The CDR3 loop is CASSQRGGLELFF.

The gene calls are TRBV5-1 and TRBJ1-1. There are 14 residues in the CDR3. Germline CDR1 reads SGHRS; CDR2 reads YFSETQ. The CDR3 loop is CASSILGGAGEAFF.

V usage is TRBV5-1 and J usage is TRBJ1-1. Germline V lookup: CDR1 SGHRS, CDR2 YFSETQ. The CDR3 consists of 16 residues. CDR3 protein: CASSSLPTGMNTEAFF.

This chain connects TRBV7-9 to TRBJ2-1; TCRdb's D call of TRBD1 is untestable without DNA. CDR1 is SEHNR, CDR2 FQNEAQ, per germline (reference sequence). CDR3 length equals 15 residues. CDR3 in amino acids: CASSSTGTTYNEQFF.

The chain employs TRBV28 and TRBJ2-1; the TCRdb call, TRBD2, lacks DNA for checking. This CDR3 region has 16 residues. Germline CDR1 reads MDHEN; CDR2 reads SYDVKM. This CDR3 is CASRSKAGGPENEQFF.

V usage is TRBV7-2 and J usage is TRBJ1-2. CDR1 is SGHTA, CDR2 FQGNSA, per germline. CDR3 length: 13 residues. CDR3: CASSLGVIYGYTF.

The gene calls are TRBV7-3 and TRBJ1-1; as DNA is missing, the TRBD1 call by TCRdb cannot be tested. CDR3 length equals 14 residues. The germline CDR1 and CDR2 sequences are SGHTA and FQGTGA. The CDR3 spells CASSSGQGTTEAFF.

The V and J genes are TRBV4-2 and TRBJ1-1. The CDR3 spans 16 residues. The V gene's germline CDR1 is LGHNA and CDR2 YNFKEQ. This CDR3 is CASSQDTYTAMAEAFF.

This sequence joins TRBV12-3 or TRBV12-4 and TRBJ2-1; TCRdb outputs TRBD2, but without DNA this stays unchecked. This CDR3 region has 15 residues. The CDR3 sequence is CASTSPGLPFYEQFF.

J is TRBJ1-1 and V is TRBV12-3 or TRBV12-4; TCRdb selects TRBD1, and the lack of DNA leaves this call unchecked. This CDR3 is built from 12 residues. The CDR3 loop is CASSFGGTEAFF.

The chain combines TRBV10-3 with TRBJ1-2. Germline V gene sequence: CDR1 ENHRY, CDR2 SYGVKD. This CDR3 has 16 amino acids. The CDR3 protein is CAISESIAEVAYGYTF.

The rearrangement uses TRBV20-1 and TRBJ2-4. CDR1 DFQATT and CDR2 SNEGSKA come from the germline V gene (reference sequence). The CDR3 runs 13 residues. CDR3 loop: CSATRLAKNIQYF.